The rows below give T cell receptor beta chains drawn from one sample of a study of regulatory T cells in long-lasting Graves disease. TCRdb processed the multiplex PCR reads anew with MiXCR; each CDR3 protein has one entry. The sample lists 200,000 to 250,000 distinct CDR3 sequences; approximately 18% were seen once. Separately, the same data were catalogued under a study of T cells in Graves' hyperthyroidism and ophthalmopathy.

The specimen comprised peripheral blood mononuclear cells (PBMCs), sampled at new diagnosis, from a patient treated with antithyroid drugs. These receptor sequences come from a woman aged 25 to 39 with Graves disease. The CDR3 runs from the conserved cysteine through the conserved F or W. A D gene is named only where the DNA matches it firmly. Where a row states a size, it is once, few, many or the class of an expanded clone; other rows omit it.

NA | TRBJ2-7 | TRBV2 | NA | CALRRKDNYEQYF | TGTGCCCTCCGCAGGAAGGATAATTACGAGCAGTACTTC
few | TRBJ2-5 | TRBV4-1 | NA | CASSHDWGATQETQYF | TGCGCCAGCAGCCATGACTGGGGAGCGACCCAAGAGACCCAGTACTTC
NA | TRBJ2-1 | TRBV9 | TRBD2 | CASSVVAGSYNEQFF | TGTGCCAGCAGCGTAGTAGCGGGGTCCTACAATGAGCAGTTCTTC
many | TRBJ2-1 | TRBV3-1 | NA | CASSQEDTNPHNEQFF | TGTGCCAGCAGCCAGGAGGACACCAACCCCCACAATGAGCAGTTCTTC
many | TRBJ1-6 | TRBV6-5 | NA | CASSSSELTANSPLHF | TGTGCCAGCAGTTCATCCGAATTGACAGCCAATTCACCCCTCCACTTT
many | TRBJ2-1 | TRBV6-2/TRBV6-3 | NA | CASGYGGYSYNEQFF | TGTGCCAGCGGGTACGGGGGTTACTCTTACAATGAGCAGTTCTTC
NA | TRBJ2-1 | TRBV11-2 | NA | CASSSTGIGYNEQFF | TGTGCCAGCAGCTCGACCGGGATCGGGTACAATGAGCAGTTCTTC
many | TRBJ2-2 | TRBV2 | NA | CASREGTVDGELFF | TGTGCCAGCAGAGAGGGGACCGTGGACGGGGAGCTGTTTTTT
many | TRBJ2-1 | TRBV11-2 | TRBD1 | CASSPRGQNEQFF | TGTGCCAGCAGTCCGAGGGGGCAGAATGAGCAGTTCTTC
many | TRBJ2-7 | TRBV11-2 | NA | CASSFRGGSSEQYF | TGTGCCAGCAGCTTCCGAGGTGGGTCTTCCGAGCAGTACTTC
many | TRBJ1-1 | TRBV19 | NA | CASSIGLEGGRLNTEAFF | TGTGCCAGTAGTATTGGTTTGGAGGGGGGGCGGCTAAACACTGAAGCTTTCTTT
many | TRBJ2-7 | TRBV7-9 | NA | CASSPLDHEQYF | TGTGCCAGCAGCCCTCTTGACCACGAGCAGTACTTC
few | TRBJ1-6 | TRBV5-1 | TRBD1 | CASSPRQGSGSPLHF | TGCGCCAGCAGCCCCCGACAGGGGTCGGGTTCACCCCTCCACTTT
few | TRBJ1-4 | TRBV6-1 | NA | CASSEVPSANEKLFF | TGTGCCAGCAGTGAAGTTCCGTCGGCTAATGAAAAACTGTTTTTT
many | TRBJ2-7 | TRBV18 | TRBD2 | CASTGTRTYEQYF | TGTGCCAGCACCGGGACTAGGACCTACGAGCAGTACTTC
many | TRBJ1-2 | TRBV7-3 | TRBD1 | CASKDREVYGYTF | TGTGCCAGCAAAGACAGGGAGGTCTATGGCTACACCTTC
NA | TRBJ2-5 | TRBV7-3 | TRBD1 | CASSAGQGVETQYF | TGTGCCAGCAGCGCTGGACAGGGGGTGGAGACCCAGTACTTC
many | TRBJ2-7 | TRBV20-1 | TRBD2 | CSARSLLAVRNEQYF | TGCAGTGCTAGAAGCCTACTAGCGGTAAGAAACGAGCAGTACTTC
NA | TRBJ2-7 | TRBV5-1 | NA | CASKEGLGAYEQYF | TGCGCCAGCAAGGAGGGGCTTGGCGCCTACGAGCAGTACTTC
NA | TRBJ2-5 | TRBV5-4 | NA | CASSGGIVGQETQYF | TGTGCCAGCAGCGGGGGGATAGTTGGCCAAGAGACCCAGTACTTC
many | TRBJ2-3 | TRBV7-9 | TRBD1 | CASSLGGQKDTQYF | TGTGCCAGCAGTTTAGGGGGCCAAAAAGATACGCAGTATTTT
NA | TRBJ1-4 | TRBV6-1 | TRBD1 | CASRMGQGLNEKLFF | TGTGCCAGCAGAATGGGACAGGGGCTAAATGAAAAACTGTTTTTT
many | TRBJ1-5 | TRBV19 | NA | CASSIPGRGGVSNQPQHF | TGTGCCAGTAGTATACCGGGCAGAGGAGGTGTGAGCAATCAGCCCCAGCATTTT
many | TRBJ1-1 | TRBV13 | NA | CASSSAHTEAFF | TGTGCCAGCAGCTCCGCGCACACTGAAGCTTTCTTT
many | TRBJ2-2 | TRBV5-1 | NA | CASIGPLGTGELFF | TGCGCCAGCATAGGTCCGCTGGGGACCGGGGAGCTGTTTTTT
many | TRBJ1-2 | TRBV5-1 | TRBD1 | CASNRGETYGYTF | TGCGCCAGCAACAGGGGCGAGACCTATGGCTACACCTTC
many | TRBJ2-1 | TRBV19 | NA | CASSLKAPYNEQFF | TGTGCCAGTAGTTTGAAGGCGCCCTACAATGAGCAGTTCTTC
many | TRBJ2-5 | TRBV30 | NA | CAWSETGGRDWTQYF | TGTGCCTGGAGCGAGACAGGAGGGAGGGATTGGACCCAGTACTTC
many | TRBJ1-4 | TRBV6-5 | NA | CASSYSDLGEKLFF | TGTGCCAGCAGTTACTCCGACTTGGGGGAAAAACTGTTTTTT